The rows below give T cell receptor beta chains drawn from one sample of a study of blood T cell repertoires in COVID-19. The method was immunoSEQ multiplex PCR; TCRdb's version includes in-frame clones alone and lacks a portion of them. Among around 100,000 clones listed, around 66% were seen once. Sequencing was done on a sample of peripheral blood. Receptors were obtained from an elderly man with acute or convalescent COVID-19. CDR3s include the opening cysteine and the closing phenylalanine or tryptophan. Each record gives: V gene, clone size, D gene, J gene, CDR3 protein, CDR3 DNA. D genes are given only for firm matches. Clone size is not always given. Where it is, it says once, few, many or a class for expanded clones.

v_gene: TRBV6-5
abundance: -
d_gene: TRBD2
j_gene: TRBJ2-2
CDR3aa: CASSYPSGRDTGELFF
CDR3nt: TGTGCCAGCAGTTACCCCTCCGGGAGGGACACCGGGGAGCTGTTTTTT

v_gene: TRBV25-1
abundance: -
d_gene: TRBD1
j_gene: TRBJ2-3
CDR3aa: CASSEGDRGYTDTQYF
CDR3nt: TGTGCCAGCAGTGAAGGGGACAGGGGGTACACAGATACGCAGTATTTT

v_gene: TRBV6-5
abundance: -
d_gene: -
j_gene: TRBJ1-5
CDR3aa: CASSPQGYSNQPQHF
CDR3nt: TGTGCCAGCAGTCCTCAGGGATATAGCAATCAGCCCCAGCATTTT

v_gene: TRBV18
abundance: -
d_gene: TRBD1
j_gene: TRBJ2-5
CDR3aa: CASSPGTGGQETQYF
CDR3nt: TGTGCCAGCTCACCCGGGACAGGGGGACAAGAGACCCAGTACTTC

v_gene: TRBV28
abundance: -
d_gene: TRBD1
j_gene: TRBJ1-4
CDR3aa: CASSLSAFAGTGVGKLFF
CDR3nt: TGTGCCAGCAGTTTATCCGCGTTTGCCGGGACAGGGGTGGGAAAACTGTTTTTT

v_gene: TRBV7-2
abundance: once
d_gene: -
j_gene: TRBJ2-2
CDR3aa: CASSLGLGNTGELFF
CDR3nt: TGTGCCAGCAGCTTAGGGCTAGGGAACACCGGGGAGCTGTTTTTT

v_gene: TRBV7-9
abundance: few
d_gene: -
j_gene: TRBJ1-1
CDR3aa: CASSFEGNTEAFF
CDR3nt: TGTGCCAGCAGCTTTGAGGGGAACACTGAAGCTTTCTTT

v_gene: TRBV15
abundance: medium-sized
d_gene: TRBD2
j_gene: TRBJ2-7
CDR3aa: CATTRAGGLREQYF
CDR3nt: TGTGCCACCACTCGCGCGGGGGGCCTTCGGGAGCAGTACTTC

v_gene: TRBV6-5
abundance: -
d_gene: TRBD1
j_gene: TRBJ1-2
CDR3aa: CASSYRDRGLYGYTF
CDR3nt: TGTGCCAGCAGCTACCGGGACAGGGGTCTTTATGGCTACACCTTC

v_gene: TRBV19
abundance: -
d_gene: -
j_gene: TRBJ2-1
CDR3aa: CASRFSRGLGHEQFF
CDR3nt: TGTGCCAGTAGGTTCTCTAGGGGATTGGGTCATGAGCAGTTCTTC

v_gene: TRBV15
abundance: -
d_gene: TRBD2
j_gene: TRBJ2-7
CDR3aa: CATSRDQGLAGGFHLIF
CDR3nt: TGTGCCACCAGCAGAGATCAGGGTCTAGCGGGAGGTTTCCATCTAATCTTC

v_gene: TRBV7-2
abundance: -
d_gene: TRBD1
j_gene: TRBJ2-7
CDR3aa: CASSLVSGTASYEQYF
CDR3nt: TGTGCCAGCAGCTTAGTATCCGGGACAGCTTCCTACGAGCAGTACTTC

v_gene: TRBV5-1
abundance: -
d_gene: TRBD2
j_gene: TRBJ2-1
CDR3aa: CASSLGSSGPENEQFF
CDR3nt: TGCGCCAGCAGCTTGGGGAGTAGCGGGCCGGAAAATGAGCAGTTCTTC

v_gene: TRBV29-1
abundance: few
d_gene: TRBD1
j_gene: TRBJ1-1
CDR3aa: CSVNRGNTEAFF
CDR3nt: TGCAGCGTTAACAGGGGGAACACTGAAGCTTTCTTT

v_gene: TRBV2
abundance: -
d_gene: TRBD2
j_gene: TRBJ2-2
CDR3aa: CASKEVAGNTGELFF
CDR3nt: TGTGCCAGCAAAGAGGTAGCGGGAAACACCGGGGAGCTGTTTTTT

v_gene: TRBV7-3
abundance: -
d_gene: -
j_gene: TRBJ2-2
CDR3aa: CASSLTGTSNTGELFF
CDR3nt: TGTGCCAGCAGCCTCACCGGGACTTCGAACACCGGGGAGCTGTTTTTT

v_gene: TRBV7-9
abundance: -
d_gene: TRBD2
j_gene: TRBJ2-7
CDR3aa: CASSPELAGIFYEQYF
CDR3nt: TGTGCCAGCAGCCCCGAACTAGCGGGCATCTTCTACGAGCAGTACTTC

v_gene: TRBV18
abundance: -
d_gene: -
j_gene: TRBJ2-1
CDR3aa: CASSPPVNGYNEQFF
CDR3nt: TGTGCCAGCTCACCACCGGTTAACGGGTACAATGAGCAGTTCTTC

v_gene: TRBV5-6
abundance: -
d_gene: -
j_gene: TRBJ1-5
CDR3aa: CASSSFRYDSNQPQHF
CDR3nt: TGTGCCAGCAGCTCGTTTCGGTATGATAGCAATCAGCCCCAGCATTTT

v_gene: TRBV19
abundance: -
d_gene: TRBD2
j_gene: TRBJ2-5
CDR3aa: CASSGLTSGRSETQYF
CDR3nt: TGTGCCAGTAGTGGACTGACTAGCGGGAGGTCGGAGACCCAGTACTTC

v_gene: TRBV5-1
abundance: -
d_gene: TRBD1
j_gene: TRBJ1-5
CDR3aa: CASSLGSGGDQPQHF
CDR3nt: TGCGCCAGCAGCTTGGGTTCAGGGGGCGATCAGCCCCAGCATTTT

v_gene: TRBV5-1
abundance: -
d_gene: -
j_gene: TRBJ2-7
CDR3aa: CASSLGGPGEQYF
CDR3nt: TGCGCCAGCAGCTTGGGGGGCCCCGGCGAGCAGTACTTC

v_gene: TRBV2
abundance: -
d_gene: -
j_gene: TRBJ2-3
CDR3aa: CASSENRADTQYF
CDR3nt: TGTGCCAGCAGTGAAAACAGGGCGGATACGCAGTATTTT

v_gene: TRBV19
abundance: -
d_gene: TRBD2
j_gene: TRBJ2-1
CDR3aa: CASSMRTSGSALLPSSYNEQFF
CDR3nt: TGTGCCAGTAGTATGAGGACTAGCGGGAGTGCTCTGCTCCCGAGCTCCTACAATGAGCAGTTCTTC

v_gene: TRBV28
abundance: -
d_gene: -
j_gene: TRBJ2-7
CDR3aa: CASSLVRGAYEQYF
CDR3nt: TGTGCCAGCAGTTTAGTCAGGGGGGCCTACGAGCAGTACTTC

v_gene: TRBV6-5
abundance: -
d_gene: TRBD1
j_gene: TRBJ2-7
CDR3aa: CASRWDRRGEQYF
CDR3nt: TGTGCCAGCAGGTGGGACAGGAGGGGCGAGCAGTACTTC

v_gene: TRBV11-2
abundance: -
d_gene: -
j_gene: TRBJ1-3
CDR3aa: CASSLERSGNTIYF
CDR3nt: TGTGCCAGCAGCTTAGAGCGCTCTGGAAACACCATATATTTT

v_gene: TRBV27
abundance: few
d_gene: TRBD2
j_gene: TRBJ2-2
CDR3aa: CASSFSSGSGRRGELFF
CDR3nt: TGTGCCAGCAGTTTCTCAAGCGGGAGTGGGAGGAGGGGGGAGCTGTTTTTT

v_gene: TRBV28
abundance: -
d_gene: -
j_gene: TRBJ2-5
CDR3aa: CASSSEETQYF
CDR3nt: TGTGCCAGCAGTTCGGAAGAGACCCAGTACTTC

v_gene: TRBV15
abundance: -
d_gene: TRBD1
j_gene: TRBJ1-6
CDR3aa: CARITGDTTESPLHF
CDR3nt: TGTGCCAGAATAACAGGGGATACCACGGAATCACCCCTCCACTTT

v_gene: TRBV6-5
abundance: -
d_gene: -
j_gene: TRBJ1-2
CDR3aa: CASRYDRETYGGGYTF
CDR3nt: TGTGCCAGCAGGTACGACCGGGAAACTTATGGAGGAGGCTACACCTTC

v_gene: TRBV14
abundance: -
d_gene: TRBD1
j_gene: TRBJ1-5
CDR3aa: CASSPTGGPQHF
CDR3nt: TGTGCCAGCAGCCCGACAGGGGGCCCCCAGCATTTT

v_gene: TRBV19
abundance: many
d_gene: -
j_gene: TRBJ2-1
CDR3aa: CASSDRQGDEQFF
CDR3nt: TGTGCCAGTAGTGACAGGCAGGGAGATGAGCAGTTCTTC

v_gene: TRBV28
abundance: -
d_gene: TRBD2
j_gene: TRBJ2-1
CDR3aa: CASNPSSGSSNEQFF
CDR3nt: TGTGCCAGCAACCCCTCTAGCGGGAGCAGCAATGAGCAGTTCTTC

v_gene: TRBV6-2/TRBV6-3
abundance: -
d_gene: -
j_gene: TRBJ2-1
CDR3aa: CASSYEVGRASYNEQFF
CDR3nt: TGTGCCAGCAGTTACGAGGTCGGGAGAGCCTCCTACAATGAGCAGTTCTTC

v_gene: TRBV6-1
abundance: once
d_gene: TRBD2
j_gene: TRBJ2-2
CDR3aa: CASSEKLAGVSGELFF
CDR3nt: TGTGCCAGCAGTGAAAAACTAGCGGGAGTCTCCGGGGAGCTGTTTTTT

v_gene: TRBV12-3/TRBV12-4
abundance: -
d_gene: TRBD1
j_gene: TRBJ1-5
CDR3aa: CASSSTGNQPQHF
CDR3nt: TGTGCCAGCAGCTCGACAGGGAATCAGCCCCAGCATTTT

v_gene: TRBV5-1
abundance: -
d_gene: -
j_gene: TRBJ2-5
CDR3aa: CASSLGGGAAQETQYF
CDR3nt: TGCGCCAGCAGCTTGGGAGGGGGGGCGGCCCAAGAGACCCAGTACTTC

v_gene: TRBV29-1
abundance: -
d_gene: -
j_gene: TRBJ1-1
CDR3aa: CSVPPGEGTEAFF
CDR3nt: TGCAGCGTCCCGCCGGGGGAGGGGACTGAAGCTTTCTTT

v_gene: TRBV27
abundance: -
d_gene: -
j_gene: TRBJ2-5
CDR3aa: CASSPTRDGTQYF
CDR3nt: TGTGCCAGCAGTCCTACACGGGATGGGACCCAGTACTTC

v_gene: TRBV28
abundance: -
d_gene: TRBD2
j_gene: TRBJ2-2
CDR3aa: CASSFGGRASTGELFF
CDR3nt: TGTGCCAGCAGTTTTGGCGGGAGGGCCTCTACCGGGGAGCTGTTTTTT

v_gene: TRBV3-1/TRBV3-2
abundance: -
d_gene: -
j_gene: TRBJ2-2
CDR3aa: CASSQSPGTGELFF
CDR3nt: TGTGCCAGCAGCCAAAGCCCGGGTACCGGGGAGCTGTTTTTT

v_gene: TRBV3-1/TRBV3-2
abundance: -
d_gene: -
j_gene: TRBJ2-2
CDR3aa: CASGTTNTGELFF
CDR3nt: TGTGCCAGCGGCACGACGAACACCGGGGAGCTGTTTTTT

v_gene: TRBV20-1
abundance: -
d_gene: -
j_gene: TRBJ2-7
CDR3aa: CSANGAGEQYF
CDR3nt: TGCAGTGCTAACGGCGCGGGCGAGCAGTACTTC

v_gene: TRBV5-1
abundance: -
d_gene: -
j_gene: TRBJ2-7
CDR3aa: CASSYGSGLGGEQYF
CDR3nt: TGCGCCAGCAGCTATGGTTCCGGACTAGGGGGCGAGCAGTACTTC

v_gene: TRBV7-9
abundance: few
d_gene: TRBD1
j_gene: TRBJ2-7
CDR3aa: CASSLGTGYEEQYF
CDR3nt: TGTGCCAGCAGCTTAGGGACAGGGTACGAAGAGCAGTACTTC